This T cell receptor beta chain comes out of a study of OX40 agonist ivuxolimab in advanced cancers. Study overall: Patients treated during dose escalation were battling hepatocellular carcinoma, melanoma, renal cell or head and neck cancer.

The protocol was immunoSEQ multiplex PCR, while the TCRdb copy is restricted to in-frame clones and leaves out a portion. The sample holds approximately 100,000 clones, 70% to 90% seen once. General study points: The authors also found low normalized T-cell clonal expansion in some nonresponders.

On this clone itself: Its target is not known.

The CDR3 is 13 residues long. V lost 3 bases and J 0 bases, leaving 5 bases between the germline ends. CDR1 and CDR2 (germline): MNHEY, SMNVEV (reference sequence). At baseline, cycle 4 day 1, and cycle 7 day 1, blood was sampled. The origin of this receptor is an adult with an advanced solid tumor such as melanoma, head and neck, liver or kidney cancer. Sequenced material: CD4+ or CD8+ T cells sorted from blood, taken in a trial of the OX40 agonist ivuxolimab. This chain connects TRBV27 to TRBJ1-1; the D is unclear. The CDR3 DNA is TGTGCCAGCAGTTTCGAACTGAACACTGAAGCTTTCTTT. It specifies CASSFELNTEAFF.